The subject of this entry is one T cell receptor (beta chain). The sample originates from a study of blood T cell repertoires in COVID-19. Study summary: From T cells, B-cell-depleted T cells, or PBMCs came the material, which was cDNA or gDNA.

Original processing methods: Quantification of nucleated cells was approximated via reference gene primer amplification. The data were produced by immunoSEQ multiplex PCR, yet TCRdb's version contains in-frame clones alone and is incomplete. D and trimming come from the DNA, and the V and J calls and clone size come from that table. Here the sample spans about 75,000 clones, approximately 80% being singletons. Trimming left V 7 bases short and J 4 bases short, with 13 bases between. The germline CDR1 and CDR2 sequences are SNHLY and FYNNEI. There are 13 residues in the CDR3. Sequenced material: peripheral blood. This receptor was identified in a woman between 50 and 59 years old with acute or convalescent COVID-19. The V and J genes are TRBV2 and TRBJ2-5; a possible D gene is TRBD2 (5 bases). This CDR3 is CASISELRETQYF. The CDR3 coding sequence is TGTGCCAGCATTAGCGAGTTAAGAGAGACCCAGTACTTC.